Included here is one TCR beta chain sequence, with context. These data belong to a study of blood T cell repertoires in COVID-19. Per the authors' pipeline: For nucleated cells, counts were estimated from reference gene primer amplification. Profiling relied on immunoSEQ multiplex PCR, and the TCRdb table lists in-frame clones only, not all of them. D and trimming were read from the DNA, whereas the V and J calls and clone size are those reported in that table. The data hold around 160,000 clones, with over 75% observed a single time. V lost 4 bases and J lost 3; bases outside the gene matches: 13. Germline-derived CDR1 and CDR2 are SGHTA and FQGNSA. The CDR3 consists of 17 residues.

This clonotype originated in a man in his 60s with active or convalescent COVID-19. The chain joins TRBV7-2 to TRBJ2-5; 8 nucleotides line up with TRBD1. The sample comprised peripheral blood. The chain's CDR3 is CASSSISADRAEETQYF. CDR3 coding DNA: TGTGCCAGCAGCTCTATATCCGCGGACAGGGCGGAAGAGACCCAGTACTTC.